These 29 T cell receptor beta chains came from one sample sequenced in a study of CD8+CD57+ T cells in acquired aplastic anemia. CDR3 and TCR beta VDJ profiling relied on a genomic DNA template. One entry per CDR3 protein results from TCRdb running MiXCR on the reads. The table lists 90,000 to 150,000 distinct CDR3 sequences, 55% to 70% of them singletons. Whoever was chosen for sequencing had shown CD8+CD57+ cell expansion by flow cytometry. The specimen was sorted CD4+, CD8+, or CD8+CD57+ T cells (not recorded which) from PBMCs. Receptors were obtained from a human donor with aplastic anemia.

This clonotype was counted ten times or more. This rearrangement joins TRBV9 to TRBJ1-1; no clear D gene. This CDR3 is built from 14 residues. V lost 3 bases and J 1 base, leaving 10 bases between the germline ends. CDR1 and CDR2 from the germline V gene are SGDLS and YYNGEE. The chain's CDR3 is CASSGTEGNTEAFF. The DNA for the CDR3 is TGTGCCAGCAGCGGCACCGAAGGGAACACTGAAGCTTTCTTT.

As for this clonotype: At one boundary the junction diverges from the germline segment, which might be a read error. This chain joins TRBV15 and TRBJ2-1, with 8 bases matching TRBD1. The CDR3 is made up of 12 amino acids. CDR1 and CDR2 (germline): LNHNV, YYDKDF (reference sequence). As DNA, the CDR3 is TGTGCCACCAGCGGAGAGGACAGGGAACCATTCTTC. Encoded protein: CATSGEDREPFF.

This chain links TRBV10-2 with TRBJ1-1; TRBD1 matches at 7 bases. The CDR3 covers 16 residues. V lost 7 bases to trimming and J lost 0 bases; unmatched junction nucleotides: 11. Germline CDR1 is WSHSY and CDR2 is SAAADI. This CDR3 reads CASTWNRGVMNTEAFF. As DNA, the CDR3 is TGCGCCAGCACTTGGAACAGGGGCGTAATGAACACTGAAGCTTTCTTT.

Comments on this clonotype: Sequence at one end of the junction differs from germline and may be a read error. This chain links TRBV10-3 with TRBJ1-6, with D possibly matching TRBD1 (6 bases). CDR3 length: 15 amino acids. In germline, CDR1 is ENHRY, CDR2 SYGVKD. CDR3 protein: CASSYSWGAESPIHF. The CDR3 region has the DNA TGTGCCAGCAGTTACTCATGGGGGGCCGAATCACCCATCCACTTT.

The chain is built from TRBV20-1 and TRBJ2-5; D is perhaps TRBD2 (6 bases). CDR1 is DFQATT and CDR2 is SNEGSKA in the germline V gene (reference sequence). The CDR3 sequence is 12 residues long. The V end lost 5 bases, the J end lost 2 bases, and 9 bases lay between the germline ends. CDR3 bases: TGCAGTGCTTCTGGGGGGCAAGAGACCCAGTACTTC. Its translation is CSASGGQETQYF.

This clonotype has a count of ten or more. This chain joins TRBV20-1 and TRBJ2-7; D gene unclear. V lost 5 bases to trimming and J lost 0 bases, with 17 bases between them. The CDR3 has 15 amino acids. The germline V gene has CDR1 DFQATT and CDR2 SNEGSKA (reference sequence). DNA for the CDR3: TGCAGTGCTTTAACCCGGACCATAAGCTCCTACGAGCAGTACTTC. Its translation is CSALTRTISSYEQYF.

The J gene is TRBJ2-5, the V gene TRBV7-2; no definite D call. This CDR3 contains 13 residues. The ends were cut back, 0 bases at V and 4 bases at J, with 6 bases in the middle. Germline V gene lookup returns CDR1 SGHTA and CDR2 FQGNSA. In nucleotides, the CDR3 is TGTGCCAGCAGCTTAGCGGTGGTAGAGACCCAGTACTTC. This sequence encodes CASSLAVVETQYF.

On this clonotype: A read error may account for a junction end that differs from germline. This sequence joins TRBV5-4 and TRBJ2-7; D is unclear. CDR3 length: 12 amino acids. CDR1 is SGHNT, CDR2 YYREEE, per germline (reference sequence). The CDR3 spells CASSPKENEQNF. The CDR3 DNA reads as TGTGCCAGCAGCCCCAAGGAGAACGAGCAGAACTTC.

This chain uses TRBV3-1 with TRBJ1-3; 7 nucleotides align to TRBD1. There are 16 residues in the CDR3. Germline CDR1 LGHDT, CDR2 YNNKEL (reference sequence). V was clipped by 4 bases and J by 0 bases; unmatched bases: 6. DNA for the CDR3: TGTGCCAGCAGCCCGGGGACAGAGAGCTCTGGAAACACCATATATTTT. Translated: CASSPGTESSGNTIYF.

The gene calls are TRBV9 and TRBJ2-5; D remains unclear. This CDR3 has 15 amino acids. Germline loops: CDR1 SGDLS, CDR2 YYNGEE. V dropped 0 bases and J dropped 4 bases, with 13 bases sitting between them. The CDR3 bases are TGTGCCAGCAGCGTAGAGTGGCGGAACATAGAGACCCAGTACTTC. Translated, it gives CASSVEWRNIETQYF.

About this clonotype: The junction shows a germline mismatch at one end, possibly a read error. The V and J genes are TRBV15 and TRBJ2-4, with D perhaps assigned TRBD1 or TRBD2 (5 bases each). The CDR3 covers 15 residues. Germline CDR1 and CDR2: LNHNV and YYDKDF (reference sequence). The CDR3 region has the DNA TGTGCCACCAGACCATCCGGGGCTCTTAAAACCATTCAGTACTTC. This encodes CATRPSGALKTIQYF.

This chain uses TRBV5-1 with TRBJ2-3, with D possibly being TRBD1 or TRBD2 (5 bases each). V gave up 0 bases and J gave up 4 bases, with 15 bases separating them. In germline, CDR1 is SGHRS, CDR2 YFSETQ. The CDR3 sequence is 16 residues long. CDR3 residues: CASSLERGDPPDTQYF. CDR3 sequence (DNA): TGCGCCAGCAGCTTGGAAAGAGGGGATCCCCCAGATACGCAGTATTTT. Full variable domain (remainder filled in from reference TRBV5-1 and TRBJ2-3): KAGVTQTPRYLIKTRGQQVTLSCSPISGHRSVSWYQQTPGQGLQFLFEYFSETQRNKGNFPGRFSGRQFSNSRSEMNVSTLELGDSALYLCASSLERGDPPDTQYFGPGTRLTVL.

This clonotype was recorded a few times. This rearrangement joins TRBV10-3 to TRBJ2-3; the match to TRBD2 covers 11 bases. Per germline, CDR1 ENHRY and CDR2 SYGVKD. J was trimmed by 6 bases and V by 0 bases; bases with no gene match: 5. This CDR3 is built from 16 residues. Here the CDR3 DNA reads TGTGCCATCAGTGAGTCAACGGGACTAGCGGATGATACGCAGTATTTT. Encoded protein: CAISESTGLADDTQYF.

V gene TRBV14 combines with J gene TRBJ1-2; D is undetermined. This CDR3 comprises 11 residues. Germline assignment: CDR1 SGHDN and CDR2 FVKESK. Trimming pared 1 base from V and 8 bases from J, leaving 5 bases between. The CDR3 sequence: CASSQGGGYTF. The DNA of the CDR3 is TGTGCCAGCAGCCAAGGTGGAGGCTACACCTTC.

V gene TRBV7-9 combines with J gene TRBJ1-2; 9 bases are shared with TRBD1. This CDR3 comprises 15 residues. The junction had 7 bases not matched to a gene; V was cut back by 1 base and J by 7 bases. Germline-derived CDR1 and CDR2 are SEHNR and FQNEAQ (reference sequence). The CDR3 loop is CASSLGGTGSFGYTF. The CDR3 DNA sequence: TGTGCCAGCAGCTTAGGTGGGACAGGGAGTTTTGGCTACACCTTC.

This clonotype was counted many times. V and J are TRBV5-1 and TRBJ2-7, with D perhaps TRBD1 (6 bases). Germline V gene sequence: CDR1 SGHRS, CDR2 YFSETQ. V shed 5 bases and J shed 2 bases, with 17 bases lying between them. The length of the CDR3 is 15 residues. CDR3 nucleotide sequence: TGCGCCAGCAGGGTCATAGTTGGACAGACCTACGAGCAGTACTTC. This sequence encodes CASRVIVGQTYEQYF.

This clonotype was detected a few times. This chain connects TRBV25-1 to TRBJ1-6; D is unresolved. The CDR3 loop spans 14 amino acids. Trimming left V 4 bases short and J 11 bases short, with 15 bases between. Germline CDR1 and CDR2: MGHDK and SYGVNS. The CDR3 here is CASSVGGPPTPLHF. In nucleotides, the CDR3 is TGTGCCAGCAGTGTAGGAGGACCTCCGACACCCCTCCACTTT.

This clonotype occurred many times. The chain is built from TRBV9 and TRBJ2-7, with 8 bases fitting TRBD2. J lost 3 bases, V lost 3 bases, and 8 bases had no gene match. The CDR3 contains 15 residues. Germline assignment: CDR1 SGDLS and CDR2 YYNGEE. CDR3 sequence reads: CASSASGGTGYEQYF. CDR3 DNA: TGTGCCAGCAGCGCGAGCGGGGGAACGGGCTACGAGCAGTACTTC.

This clonotype was seen many times. The chain carries TRBV9 and TRBJ1-2; D perhaps matches TRBD1 (6 bases). V was clipped by 3 bases and J by 6 bases, with 21 bases between them. The CDR3 runs to 16 residues. The V gene's germline CDR1 is SGDLS and CDR2 YYNGEE. CDR3 loop: CASSDAGHPGVHGYTF. The CDR3 DNA sequence: TGTGCCAGCAGCGACGCGGGACATCCGGGGGTCCATGGCTACACCTTC.

The chain carries TRBV7-9 and TRBJ2-7; D remains unclear. There are 13 residues in the CDR3. V shed 4 bases and J shed 7 bases, with 14 bases lying between them. Germline CDR1 is SEHNR and CDR2 is FQNEAQ (reference sequence). CDR3 nucleotides: TGTGCCAGCAGCTCCCGAGGCCCCGAAGAGCAGTACTTC. Its protein is CASSSRGPEEQYF.

At least ten counts were recorded for this clonotype. This CDR3 reads CSASPGRGLYQETQYF. The CDR3 bases are TGCAGTGCTTCTCCCGGGAGGGGTCTGTACCAAGAGACCCAGTACTTC. The chain carries TRBV20-1 and TRBJ2-5, with 8 bases aligning to TRBD2. Germline CDR1 is DFQATT and CDR2 is SNEGSKA (reference sequence). The CDR3 length is 16 residues. The V gene end was trimmed by 5 bases and the J gene end by 0 bases; junction bases not matched to a gene: 11.

The chain carries TRBV2 and TRBJ1-2, with 7 nucleotides matching TRBD1. The CDR3 runs 12 residues. The junction had 5 bases not matched to a gene; V was cut back by 10 bases and J by 3 bases. Germline CDR1 reads SNHLY; CDR2 reads FYNNEI. Written as DNA, the CDR3 is TGTGCCAACGACAGGGAGGACTATGGCTACACCTTC. Residues: CANDREDYGYTF.

The V gene is TRBV6-1, the J gene TRBJ2-1; D gene unclear. V lost 6 bases and J 1 base, leaving 16 bases between the germline ends. This CDR3 contains 16 residues. The germline CDR1 and CDR2 sequences are MNHNS and SASEGT. The chain's CDR3 is CASRGPWVISYNEQFF. The CDR3, as DNA: TGTGCCAGCAGGGGTCCATGGGTTATTTCCTACAATGAGCAGTTCTTC.

There are many counts of this clonotype. This sequence joins TRBV7-2 and TRBJ2-5; D is perhaps TRBD1 or TRBD2 (5 bases each). The CDR3 has 15 residues. The V end lost 5 bases, the J end lost 2 bases, and 15 bases lay between the germline ends. CDR1 and CDR2 (germline): SGHTA, FQGNSA. CDR3 residues: CASSEDGTLQETQYF. The CDR3 nucleotides read TGTGCCAGCAGCGAAGACGGGACCTTACAAGAGACCCAGTACTTC. Full variable domain (remainder filled in from reference TRBV7-2 and TRBJ2-5): GAGVSQSPSNKVTEKGKDVELRCDPISGHTALYWYRQSLGQGLEFLIYFQGNSAPDKSGLPSDRFSAERTGGSVSTLTIQRTQQEDSAVYLCASSEDGTLQETQYFGPGTRLLVL.

This clonotype was picked up many times. The chain uses TRBV28 and TRBJ1-1; D is unclear. The CDR3 runs 14 residues. Germline V gives CDR1 MDHEN, CDR2 SYDVKM. Trimming removed 6 bases from V and 2 bases from J, with 13 bases in between. For the CDR3, the DNA is TGTGCCAGCAGCGAAACACAACGAAACACTGAAGCTTTCTTT. As protein: CASSETQRNTEAFF.

V and J are TRBV7-8 and TRBJ2-2; D not certain. The CDR3 consists of 13 residues. Germline V gene lookup returns CDR1 SGHVS and CDR2 FQNEAQ. V dropped 5 bases and J dropped 6 bases, with 10 bases sitting between them. The CDR3 reads CASSPRSAGELFF. The CDR3 bases are TGTGCCAGCAGCCCCCGGTCCGCCGGGGAGCTGTTTTTT.

This clonotype was recorded at least ten times. This rearrangement joins TRBV4-2 to TRBJ2-1; D uncertain. Germline V gene sequence: CDR1 LGHNA, CDR2 YNFKEQ. Trimming removed 4 bases from V and 8 bases from J, with 6 bases in between. CDR3 length: 11 residues. The CDR3 DNA reads as TGTGCCAGCAGCCCCGGAGATGAGCAGTTCTTC. Translation gives CASSPGDEQFF.

At least ten counts were recorded for this clonotype. The V call is TRBV24-1, the J call TRBJ2-2; 13 bases are a match to TRBD2. The CDR3 runs 18 residues. V gave up 4 bases and J gave up 1 base; unmatched junction bases: 5. CDR1 is KGHDR and CDR2 is SFDVKD in the germline V gene. The CDR3 is CATSDSGLAGVNTGELFF. The CDR3 region has the DNA TGTGCCACCAGTGACTCTGGACTAGCGGGGGTGAACACCGGGGAGCTGTTTTTT.

J is TRBJ1-5 and V is TRBV12-3 or TRBV12-4, with TRBD1 matching 7 bases. This CDR3 is 13 amino acids long. V gave up 5 bases and J gave up 7 bases; unmatched junction bases: 5. CDR3 amino acids: CASSLTGFQPQHF. CDR3 DNA: TGTGCCAGCAGTCTGACAGGGTTCCAGCCCCAGCATTTT.